The 16 T cell receptor beta chains given below trace back to one sample, sequenced in a study of Graves' ophthalmopathy and Graves' hyperthyroidism. As the template, RNA transcripts were used to amplify TCR beta CDR3 regions. HTBI primers were used in a first-round RT-PCR, which preceded a second-round multiplex PCR. MiXCR was run by TCRdb on the multiplex PCR reads, yielding one entry per CDR3 protein. The sample gives about 640,000 distinct CDR3 sequences, about two fifths of which show up once; 3% to 3.5% is in the top ten. Specimen: peripheral blood. The receptors were gathered from an adult man with Graves' ophthalmopathy.

To note about this clonotype: Because the CDR3 is missing its conserved closing phenylalanine or tryptophan, this is likely a read error. It is unclear where the CDR3 begins or ends on the DNA, so no DNA is shown, and the CDR3 is as TCRdb lists it. V is TRBV2 and J is TRBJ2-6; the DNA was not compared with TRBD1, the D call given in the table. The CDR3 is 8 residues long, counting both termini. CDR1 is SNHLY and CDR2 is FYNNEI in the germline V gene. CDR3 sequence reads: CASSETGT.

V usage is TRBV9 and J usage is TRBJ2-7; 9 bases match TRBD2. This CDR3 is 16 amino acids long. From germline, CDR1 is SGDLS and CDR2 YYNGEE. J lost 5 bases, V lost 4 bases, and 13 bases had no gene match. In DNA, the CDR3 is TGTGCCAGCAGCCCCCGAGGGGGACTAGCCGTCAACGAGCAGTACTTC. It specifies CASSPRGGLAVNEQYF.

This clonotype has more than one count but fewer than ten. The genes are TRBV3-1 and TRBJ1-2; perhaps TRBD1 as D (5 bases). Germline V gives CDR1 LGHDT, CDR2 YNNKEL (reference sequence). CDR3 size: 14 residues. The V end was cut by 0 bases, the J end by 8 bases, with 13 bases between. The DNA for the CDR3 is TGTGCCAGCAGCCAAGATCTTCGGGGCGAAGGCTACACCTTC. Protein sequence: CASSQDLRGEGYTF. The entire variable domain, with the rest obtained from reference TRBV3-1 and TRBJ1-2, is as follows: DTAVSQTPKYLVTQMGNDKSIKCEQNLGHDTMYWYKQDSKKFLKIMFSYNNKELIINETVPNRFSPKSPDKAHLNLHINSLELGDSAVYFCASSQDLRGEGYTFGSGTRLTVV.

Of note for this clonotype: The junction does not match germline at one end; this may be a read error. The V gene is TRBV15, the J gene TRBJ2-5, with TRBD2 matching 12 bases. Germline loops: CDR1 LNHNV, CDR2 YYDKDF (reference sequence). This CDR3 contains 15 residues. The CDR3 is CASSLAGGPKETQYF. The DNA for the CDR3 is TGTGCCAGCAGCCTAGCGGGAGGGCCTAAGGAGACCCAGTACTTC.

This clonotype was observed at least ten times. J is TRBJ2-5 and V is TRBV5-1, with D hard to call. This CDR3 is 13 amino acids long. V was shortened by 0 bases and J by 3 bases, with 6 bases between the two germline ends. Looked up from germline, CDR1 is SGHRS and CDR2 is YFSETQ. The CDR3 sequence is CASSLGRKETQYF. In nucleotides, the CDR3 is TGCGCCAGCAGCTTGGGAAGGAAAGAGACCCAGTACTTC.

In its sample, this clonotype was seen a few times. The chain links TRBV24-1 to TRBJ2-1; TRBD1 matches 10 bases. Germline loops: CDR1 KGHDR, CDR2 SFDVKD. This CDR3 region has 13 residues. J lost 9 bases, V lost 7 bases, and 5 bases had no gene match. In nucleotides, the CDR3 is TGTGCCACCAGCCGAGGGACAGGGGTTGAGCAGTTCTTC. Amino acids: CATSRGTGVEQFF.

In this sample, this clonotype turned up many times. DNA of the CDR3: TGTGCCATCAGTGTATCCCAGGGGGCTCAGTTTGGGGCCAACGTCCTGACTTTC. Amino acids: CAISVSQGAQFGANVLTF. The chain recombines TRBV10-3 with TRBJ2-6, with TRBD1 matching 8 bases. This CDR3 has 18 amino acids. CDR1 ENHRY and CDR2 SYGVKD come from the germline V gene. With V trimmed by 4 bases and J by 3 bases, 11 bases remained unmatched.

This clonotype was seen many times. This sequence joins TRBV7-9 and TRBJ1-1; D unclear. The V and J ends lost 0 bases and 5 bases respectively, with 16 bases between them. The CDR3 runs 16 residues. The germline CDR1 and CDR2 sequences are SEHNR and FQNEAQ (reference sequence). In DNA form, the CDR3 reads TGTGCCAGCAGCTTAGCAAGCCGAGGCGGCTTAACTGAAGCTTTCTTT. Translation: CASSLASRGGLTEAFF.

Ten or more counts support this clonotype. The V call is TRBV7-9, the J call TRBJ2-7; D is unclear. Germline values: CDR1 SEHNR, CDR2 FQNEAQ (reference sequence). With 8 bases removed from V and 0 bases from J, the gap between germline ends came to 11 bases. This CDR3 contains 13 residues. The CDR3 bases are TGTGCCAGCCATAAAACAGACTCCTACGAGCAGTACTTC. Amino acid sequence: CASHKTDSYEQYF. The whole variable domain, remainder taken from reference TRBV7-9 and TRBJ2-7, is DTGVSQNPRHKITKRGQNVTFRCDPISEHNRLYWYRQTLGQGPEFLTYFQNEAQLEKSRLLSDRFSAERPKGSFSTLEIQRTEQGDSAMYLCASHKTDSYEQYFGPGTRLTVT.

Of note for this clonotype: A read error may account for a junction end that differs from germline. V is TRBV20-1 and J is TRBJ2-2, with D possibly being TRBD1 (6 bases). Looked up from germline, CDR1 is DFQATT and CDR2 is SNEGSKA (reference sequence). This CDR3 region has 16 residues. CDR3 DNA sequence: TGCAGTGCTAGAGTAGTAGGGACACAGAACGCCGGGGAGCTGTTTTTT. Protein product: CSARVVGTQNAGELFF.

This clonotype was observed many times. The chain is built from TRBV5-1 and TRBJ1-6; TRBD1 matches 8 bases. Germline V gene sequence: CDR1 SGHRS, CDR2 YFSETQ. V trimming: 2 bases; J trimming: 6 bases; junction bases outside the gene matches: 7. The length of the CDR3 is 16 residues. CDR3 sequence: CASSFISGQANSPLHF. The CDR3 nucleotides are TGCGCCAGCAGCTTCATATCGGGACAGGCTAATTCACCCCTCCACTTT.

As concerns this clonotype: A much larger clone lies a single base off, so this may be a read error. The gene calls are TRBV2 and TRBJ2-7, with 11 bases matching TRBD2. CDR1 and CDR2 (germline): SNHLY, FYNNEI. This CDR3 region has 16 residues. The V gene end was trimmed by 4 bases and the J gene end by 7 bases; junction bases not matched to a gene: 12. The CDR3 spells CASSGSSLAGGLEQYF. The CDR3 nucleotides are TGTGCCAGCAGTGGAAGCTCCCTAGCGGGGGGTTTGGAGCAGTACTTC.

This clonotype was detected a few times. A much larger clone differs from this one at a single base, so this may be a read error. The rearrangement joins TRBV27 to TRBJ1-2; 9 bases align to TRBD1. This CDR3 has 12 amino acids. V lost 5 bases, J lost 7 bases, and 2 bases stayed unmatched. CDR1 and CDR2 (germline): MNHEY, SMNVEV (reference sequence). The CDR3 DNA follows: TGTGCCAGCAGTGGGACAGGGAGTGGCTACACCTTC. Its translation is CASSGTGSGYTF.

This clonotype occurred many times. The chain links TRBV6-5 to TRBJ1-6; the D is unclear. Germline V gives CDR1 MNHEY, CDR2 SVGAGI. V was pared by 2 bases and J by 8 bases, with 10 bases between. The CDR3 runs to 14 residues. CDR3 sequence reads: CASSYGRLDSPLHF. CDR3 DNA sequence: TGTGCCAGCAGTTACGGCAGGCTGGATTCACCCCTCCACTTT.

This clonotype appeared many times. The chain uses TRBV29-1 and TRBJ1-2; D call uncertain. CDR3 size: 11 residues. The germline gives CDR1 SQVTM, CDR2 ANQGSEA. V lost 2 bases, J lost 5 bases, and 6 bases lay in between. Written as DNA, the CDR3 is TGCAGCGTTGAATCTGTTTATGGCTACACCTTC. Translating gives CSVESVYGYTF.

This clonotype was found many times. The genes are TRBV9 and TRBJ1-6, with D possibly TRBD1 on 5 matching bases. The germline V gene encodes CDR1 SGDLS and CDR2 YYNGEE. V lost 4 bases and J lost 1, with 15 bases in between. The CDR3 consists of 17 residues. This chain's CDR3 is CASSPRSKGSYNSPLHF. CDR3 nucleotides: TGTGCCAGCAGCCCCCGGTCTAAGGGGTCCTATAATTCACCCCTCCACTTT.